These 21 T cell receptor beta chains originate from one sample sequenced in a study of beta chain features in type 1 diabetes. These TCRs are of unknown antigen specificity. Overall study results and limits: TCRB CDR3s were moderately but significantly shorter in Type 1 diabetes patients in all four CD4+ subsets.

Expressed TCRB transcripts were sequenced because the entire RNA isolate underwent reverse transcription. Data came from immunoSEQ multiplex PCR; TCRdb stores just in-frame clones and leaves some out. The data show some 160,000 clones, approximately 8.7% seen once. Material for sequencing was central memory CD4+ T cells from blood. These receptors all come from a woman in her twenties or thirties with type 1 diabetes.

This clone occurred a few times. The CDR3 DNA is TGCGCCAGCAGCTTAGACAGTAGGATGAATGAGCAGTTCTTC. Translated: CASSLDSRMNEQFF. The chain links TRBV5-1 to TRBJ2-1; possible D gene TRBD1, 5 bases. Germline CDR1 SGHRS, CDR2 YFSETQ. Between the trimmed V and J ends, which lost 2 bases and 7 bases, there was a span of 13 bases. This CDR3 is 14 amino acids long.

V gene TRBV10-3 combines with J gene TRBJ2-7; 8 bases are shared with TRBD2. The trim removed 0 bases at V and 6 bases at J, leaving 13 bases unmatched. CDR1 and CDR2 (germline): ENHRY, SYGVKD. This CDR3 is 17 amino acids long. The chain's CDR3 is CAISESGAGVGLAEQYF. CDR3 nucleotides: TGTGCCATCAGTGAGTCTGGAGCGGGAGTCGGGCTCGCCGAGCAGTACTTC.

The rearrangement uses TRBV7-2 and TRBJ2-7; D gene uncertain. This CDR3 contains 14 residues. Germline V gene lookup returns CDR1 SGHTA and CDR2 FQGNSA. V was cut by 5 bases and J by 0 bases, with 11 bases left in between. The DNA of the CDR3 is TGTGCCAGCAGCCGCAGCGAGAGCTCCTACGAGCAGTACTTC. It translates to CASSRSESSYEQYF.

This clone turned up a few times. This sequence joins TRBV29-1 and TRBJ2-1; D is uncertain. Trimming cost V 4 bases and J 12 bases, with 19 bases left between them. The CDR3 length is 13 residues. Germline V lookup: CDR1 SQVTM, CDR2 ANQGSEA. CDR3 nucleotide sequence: TGCAGCGTTGTGAGTGTGATGGAGCTATCGCAGTTCTTC. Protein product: CSVVSVMELSQFF.

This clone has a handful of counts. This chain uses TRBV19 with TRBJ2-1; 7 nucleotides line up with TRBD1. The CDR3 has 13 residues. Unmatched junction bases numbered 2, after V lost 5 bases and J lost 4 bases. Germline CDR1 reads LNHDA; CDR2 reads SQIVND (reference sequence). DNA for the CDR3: TGTGCCAGTAGTTGGGGACAGTACAATGAGCAGTTCTTC. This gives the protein CASSWGQYNEQFF.

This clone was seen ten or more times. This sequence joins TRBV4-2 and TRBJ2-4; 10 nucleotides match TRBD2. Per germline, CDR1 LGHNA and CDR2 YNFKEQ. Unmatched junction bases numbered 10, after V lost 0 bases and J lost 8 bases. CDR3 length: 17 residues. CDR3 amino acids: CASSQDSASGSSDIQYF. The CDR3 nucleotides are TGTGCCAGCAGCCAAGATTCGGCTAGCGGGAGTTCGGACATTCAGTACTTC.

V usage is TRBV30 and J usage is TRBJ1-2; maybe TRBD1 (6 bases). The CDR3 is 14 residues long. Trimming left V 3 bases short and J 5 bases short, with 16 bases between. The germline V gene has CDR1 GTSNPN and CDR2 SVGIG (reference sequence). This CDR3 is CAWSISTGAYGYTF. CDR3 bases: TGTGCCTGGAGCATATCGACAGGTGCTTATGGCTACACCTTC.

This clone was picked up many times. CDR3 residues: CASSFGSQYGNEQFF. Here the CDR3 DNA reads TGTGCCAGCAGCTTCGGGAGTCAGTATGGGAATGAGCAGTTCTTC. This chain links TRBV7-9 with TRBJ2-1, with D tentatively TRBD2 (6 bases). The CDR3 is 15 residues long. Trimming took off 3 bases at V and 7 bases at J, with 16 bases between the two ends. Germline lookup yields CDR1 SEHNR and CDR2 FQNEAQ (reference sequence).

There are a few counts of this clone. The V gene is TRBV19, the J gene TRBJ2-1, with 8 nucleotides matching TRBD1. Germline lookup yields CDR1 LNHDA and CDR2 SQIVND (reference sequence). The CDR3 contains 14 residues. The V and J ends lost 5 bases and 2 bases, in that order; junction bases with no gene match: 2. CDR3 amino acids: CASSQGATYNEQFF. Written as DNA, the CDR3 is TGTGCCAGTAGTCAGGGGGCTACCTACAATGAGCAGTTCTTC.

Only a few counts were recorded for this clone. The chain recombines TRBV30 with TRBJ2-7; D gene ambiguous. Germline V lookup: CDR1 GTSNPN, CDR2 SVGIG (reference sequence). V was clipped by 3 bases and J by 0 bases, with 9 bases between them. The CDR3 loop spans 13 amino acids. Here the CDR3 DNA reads TGTGCCTGGAGGCGACTGCGCTCCTACGAGCAGTACTTC. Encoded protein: CAWRRLRSYEQYF.

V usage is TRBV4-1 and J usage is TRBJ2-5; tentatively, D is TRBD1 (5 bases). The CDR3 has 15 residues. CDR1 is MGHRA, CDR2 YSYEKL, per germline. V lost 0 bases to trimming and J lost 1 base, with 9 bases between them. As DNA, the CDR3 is TGCGCCAGCAGCCAAGAGCGACAGTCCCAAGAGACCCAGTACTTC. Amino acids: CASSQERQSQETQYF.

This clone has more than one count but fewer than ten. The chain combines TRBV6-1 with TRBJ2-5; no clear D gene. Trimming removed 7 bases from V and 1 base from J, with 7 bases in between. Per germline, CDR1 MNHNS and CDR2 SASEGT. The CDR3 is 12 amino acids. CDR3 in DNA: TGTGCCAGCACAGGCTCCCAAGAGACCCAGTACTTC. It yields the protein CASTGSQETQYF.

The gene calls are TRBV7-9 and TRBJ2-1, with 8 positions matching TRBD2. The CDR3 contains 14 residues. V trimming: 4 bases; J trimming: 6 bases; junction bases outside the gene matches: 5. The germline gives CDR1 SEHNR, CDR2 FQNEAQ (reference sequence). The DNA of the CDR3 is TGTGCCAGCAGCTCCGGGACTAGGTTCAATGAGCAGTTCTTC. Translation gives CASSSGTRFNEQFF. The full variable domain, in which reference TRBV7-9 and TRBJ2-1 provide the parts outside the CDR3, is DTGVSQNPRHKITKRGQNVTFRCDPISEHNRLYWYRQTLGQGPEFLTYFQNEAQLEKSRLLSDRFSAERPKGSFSTLEIQRTEQGDSAMYLCASSSGTRFNEQFFGPGTRLTVL.

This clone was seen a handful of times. The CDR3 sequence is CASSQDMLAGGQETQYF. The CDR3 bases are TGCGCCAGCAGCCAAGATATGCTAGCGGGAGGGCAAGAGACCCAGTACTTC. V and J are TRBV4-1 and TRBJ2-5; 12 bases map to TRBD2. The CDR3 runs to 17 residues. The germline CDR1 and CDR2 sequences are MGHRA and YSYEKL. The junction had 4 bases not matched to a gene; V was cut back by 0 bases and J by 2 bases.

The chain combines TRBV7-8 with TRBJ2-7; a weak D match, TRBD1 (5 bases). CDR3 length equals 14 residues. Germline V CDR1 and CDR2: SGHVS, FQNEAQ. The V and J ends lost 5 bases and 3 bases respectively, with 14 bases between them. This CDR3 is CASSETVAYYEQYF. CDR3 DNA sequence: TGTGCCAGCAGCGAGACAGTGGCCTACTACGAGCAGTACTTC.

The CDR3 region has the DNA TGTGCCACCAGCAGAGTAGCAGGGGGCACTGAAGCTTTCTTT. Amino acids: CATSRVAGGTEAFF. The rearrangement joins TRBV15 to TRBJ1-1; TRBD1 matches 7 bases. The CDR3 spans 14 residues. CDR1 and CDR2 (germline): LNHNV, YYDKDF (reference sequence). Unmatched junction bases numbered 3, after V lost 1 base and J lost 4 bases. The full variable domain, its missing parts supplied by reference TRBV15 and TRBJ1-1, is DAMVIQNPRYQVTQFGKPVTLSCSQTLNHNVMYWYQQKSSQAPKLLFHYYDKDFNNEADTPDNFQSRRPNTSFCFLDIRSPGLGDTAMYLCATSRVAGGTEAFFGQGTRLTVV.

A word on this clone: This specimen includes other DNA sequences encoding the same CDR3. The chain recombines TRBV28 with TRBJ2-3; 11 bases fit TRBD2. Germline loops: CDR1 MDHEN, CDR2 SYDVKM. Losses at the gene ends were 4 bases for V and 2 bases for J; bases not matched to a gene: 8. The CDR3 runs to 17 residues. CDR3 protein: CASSSPLAGGFTDTQYF. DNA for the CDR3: TGTGCCAGCAGTTCACCTTTAGCGGGAGGGTTCACAGATACGCAGTATTTT.

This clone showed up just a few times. The CDR3 sequence: CAWSVGDSGSTDTQYF. CDR3 sequence (DNA): TGTGCCTGGAGTGTAGGGGATAGCGGGAGCACAGATACGCAGTATTTT. V is TRBV30 and J is TRBJ2-3; the match to TRBD2 covers 7 bases. The trim removed 0 bases at V and 0 bases at J, leaving 6 bases unmatched. This CDR3 comprises 16 residues. Germline-derived CDR1 and CDR2 are GTSNPN and SVGIG (reference sequence).

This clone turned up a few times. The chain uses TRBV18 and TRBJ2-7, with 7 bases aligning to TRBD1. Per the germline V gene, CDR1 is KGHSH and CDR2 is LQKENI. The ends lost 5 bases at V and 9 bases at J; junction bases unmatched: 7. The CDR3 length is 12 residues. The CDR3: CASSSDRAGQYF. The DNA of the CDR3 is TGTGCCAGCTCATCCGACAGGGCGGGGCAGTACTTC.

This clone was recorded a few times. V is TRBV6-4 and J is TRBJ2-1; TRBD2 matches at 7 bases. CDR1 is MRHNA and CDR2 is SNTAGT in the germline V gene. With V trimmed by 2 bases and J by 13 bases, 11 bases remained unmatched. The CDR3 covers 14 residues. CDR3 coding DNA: TGTGCCAGCAGTGACATAGCCCGCGGGAGTTACCAGTTCTTC. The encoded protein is CASSDIARGSYQFF.

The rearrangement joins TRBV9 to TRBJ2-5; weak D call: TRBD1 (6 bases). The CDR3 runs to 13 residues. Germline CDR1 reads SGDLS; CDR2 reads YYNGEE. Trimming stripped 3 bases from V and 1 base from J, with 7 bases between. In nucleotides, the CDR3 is TGTGCCAGCAGCGGGACAGTCCAAGAGACCCAGTACTTC. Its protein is CASSGTVQETQYF.